This TCR beta chain is from a study of cytomegalovirus exposure and HLA in healthy donors. The CDR3 loop spans 16 amino acids. Germline V CDR1 and CDR2: KGHSH, LQKENI. V gave up 1 base and J gave up 3 bases, with 16 bases separating them. PCR involved 60 Vbeta and 13 Jbeta primers. Assay: immunoSEQ multiplex PCR; the TCRdb copy retains only in-frame clones and omits some. In the table there are fewer than 150,000 clones, about four fifths of which are singletons. V and J are TRBV18 and TRBJ2-7, with D possibly matching TRBD1 (7 bases). This sequence was found in a man aged 25 to 45 in good health and CMV-seronegative. The sequenced sample consisted of PBMCs. In nucleotides, the CDR3 is TGTGCCAGCTCACCACGGTCGCGACAGGGAGGCTACGAGCAGTACTTC. This sequence encodes CASSPRSRQGGYEQYF.